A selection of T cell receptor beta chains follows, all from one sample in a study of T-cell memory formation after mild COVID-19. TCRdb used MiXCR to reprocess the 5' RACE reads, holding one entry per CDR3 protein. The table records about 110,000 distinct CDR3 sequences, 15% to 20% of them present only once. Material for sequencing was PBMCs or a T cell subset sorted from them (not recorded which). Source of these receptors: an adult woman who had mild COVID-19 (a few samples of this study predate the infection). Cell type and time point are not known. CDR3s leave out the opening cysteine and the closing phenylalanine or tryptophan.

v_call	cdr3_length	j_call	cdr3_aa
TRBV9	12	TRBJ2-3	ASSFGTGADTQY
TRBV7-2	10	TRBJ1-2	ASRRSGGGYT
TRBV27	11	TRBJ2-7	ASSLSKYHEQY
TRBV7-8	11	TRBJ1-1	ASSSTGNSEAF
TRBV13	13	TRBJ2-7	ASSSRTSGNHEQY
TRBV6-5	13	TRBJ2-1	ASSYPGQGGNEQF
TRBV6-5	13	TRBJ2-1	ASSFQESSYNEQF
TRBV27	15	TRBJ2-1	ASSLTSGSLILNEQF
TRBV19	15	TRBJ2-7	ARTNLPDRGLFDEQY
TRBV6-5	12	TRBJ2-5	ASSYSSRRETQY
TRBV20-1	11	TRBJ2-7	SARERASYEQY
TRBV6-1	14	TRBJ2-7	ASSEVGVELSYEQY
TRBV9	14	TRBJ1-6	ASSLAGPGSGSPLH
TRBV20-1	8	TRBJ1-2	SAWDDGYT
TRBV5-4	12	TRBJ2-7	ASSLGHLIYEQY
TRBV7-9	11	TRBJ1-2	ASSSPGAQGYT
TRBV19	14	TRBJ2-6	ASSIGRIEGANVLT
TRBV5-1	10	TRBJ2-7	ASSESDYEQY
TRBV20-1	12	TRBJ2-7	SAVTGTGYYEQY
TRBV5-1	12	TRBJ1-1	ASSWGQGGTEAF
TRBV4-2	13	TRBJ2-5	ASSQEGPPAETQY
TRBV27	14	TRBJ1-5	ASSTYGTASNQPQH
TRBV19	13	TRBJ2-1	ASSILGLKADEQF
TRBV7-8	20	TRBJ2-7	ASSYEMGTSGRGMVWSYEQY
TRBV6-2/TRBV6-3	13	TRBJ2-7	ASSTSGRAVYEQY
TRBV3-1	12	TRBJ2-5	ASSVLTGEETQY
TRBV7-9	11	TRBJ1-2	ASSLASNFGYT
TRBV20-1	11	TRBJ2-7	SAKERSSYEQY
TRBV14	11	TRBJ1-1	ASSGSWGTEAF
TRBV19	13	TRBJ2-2	ASSISLADTGELF
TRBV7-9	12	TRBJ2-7	ASSSGTGVNEQY
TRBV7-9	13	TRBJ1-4	ASSSLEGVDEKLF
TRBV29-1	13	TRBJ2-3	SVASLAGGTDTQY
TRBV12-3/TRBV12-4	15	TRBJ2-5	ASSPGDYDPYQETQY
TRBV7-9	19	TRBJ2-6	ASSSDLDRPVFRSGANVLT
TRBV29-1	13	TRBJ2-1	SVESEGVSYNEQF
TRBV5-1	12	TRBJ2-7	ASSLASGTYEQY
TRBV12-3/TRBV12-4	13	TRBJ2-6	ATPSAVSGANVLT
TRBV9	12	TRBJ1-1	ASSVDGGDTEAF
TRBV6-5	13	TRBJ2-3	ASSYGGGSADTQY
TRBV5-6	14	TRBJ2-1	ASSYAGTGGANEQF
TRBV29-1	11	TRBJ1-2	SVDPGRGYGYT